Described below is a single TCR beta chain sequence and its context. Its antigen is still unknown. The sample holds no much larger clone one base away, and base qualities are not on file. Library preparation used the immunoSEQ multiplex PCR assay. For the multiplex PCR, a mixture combining 60 forward primers for TCR Vbeta segments and 13 reverse primers for TCR Jbeta segments was used. The CDR3 region of rearranged TCR beta genes was amplified from genomic DNA by a multiplex PCR assay. Amplified TCR beta libraries were sequenced as 87-base-pair reads on the Illumina HiSeq System. The authors' analysis ran thus. A later analysis tallied 75 million to 95 million unique TCR beta chains across the 666 repertoires, and roughly 11 million of those chains were shared by two or more donors. To remove PCR and sequencing errors, raw reads were error-corrected and collapsed into unique sequences using a nearest-neighbor algorithm that merged closely related sequences. CDR3 sequences were aligned to IMGT reference sequences to assign V, D and J gene segments. For a sequence to be retained, a match of at least six nucleotides was required to both a V gene segment and a J gene segment. A rearrangement counted as productive if the CDR3 had no stop codons and remained in frame with V and J, and every other rearrangement counted as non-productive. Following IMGT convention, CDR3 was defined as the stretch from the second conserved V-encoded cysteine up to the conserved J-encoded phenylalanine. Sequences without an unambiguous match to a single V gene segment were excluded from the earlier analysis of a few hundred of the donors. An earlier analysis of approximately 590 of the donors classified V segments as functional when productive rearrangements were above 56.7% and as segregating when the standard deviation between donors was above 5%. A statistical classification framework was developed to diagnose cytomegalovirus status using the catalog of TCR beta chain sequences. A later analysis assigned V and J genes by comparing TCR nucleotide sequences with IMGT/GENE-DB human TR gene sequences. A later analysis assigned CDR3 sequences and most-parsimonious VDJ recombination scenarios with the TCRdist pipeline. A later analysis defined each TCR beta chain by its CDR3 amino acid sequence plus V-gene family, and excluded reads lacking a unique V-gene family. A later analysis removed roughly 590 highly shared, low-generation-probability nucleotide sequences to deal with suspected cross-contamination and a sequencing artifact. In a later analysis, a clonal expansion index was calculated for each public chain from normalized within-repertoire ranks of inferred template counts. A later analysis computed generation probabilities with a VDJ recombination model fitted to out-of-frame rearrangements, and checked the results against IGoR. In a later analysis, TCR-TCR, TCR-HLA and TCR-CMV co-occurrence was scored with hypergeometric tests, and a repertoire-size bias correction was applied to TCR pairs. In a later analysis, false discovery rates were estimated by permuting HLA or CMV assignments 20 times. In a later analysis, co-occurring TCRs were grouped using DBSCAN, with TCRdist sequence similarity added in when clustering inside HLA-allele-positive subsets. Repertoires with fewer than 30,000 or more than 120,000 public chains were left out of co-occurrence clustering, as were five repertoires with anomalous nucleotide sharing. TCRdb provides this immuneACCESS table in a form limited to in-frame rearrangements. Some clones are lacking; in checked studies, under half of them reflect an unresolved V gene, and why the rest are absent is not known. V, J and clone size are those of that table, while D and trimming were read from the DNA. The sample table holds around 150,000 clones, of which 77% were seen once. Clones ranked in the top ten supply more than 3% of the sample.

The data belong to a study of cytomegalovirus exposure and HLA in healthy donors (TCRdb year 2017). Notes on the research overall: In an earlier analysis of several hundred of the donors, 250 to 300 Gb of sequence data and some 120 million unique TCR beta sequences from 180 million or so T cells were reported. About 320 gigabases of sequencing data and 70 million to 85 million unique TCR sequences were included in an early release covering several hundred HLA-typed donors. Of the approximately 400 genotyped donors, approximately 80% were placed in the genetic ancestry cluster associated with self-reported Caucasian donors. The study was designed to test whether signatures of past pathogen exposure could be identified by cataloging public T cell receptors. The T cell repertoires of about 700 subjects were profiled by immunosequencing and related to cytomegalovirus serostatus. Besides the first cohort of more than 650 subjects, a separate validation cohort made up of 120 or so different subjects was used. To predict cytomegalovirus infection status, the study combined high-throughput TCR immunosequencing, statistical association of individual TCRs with disease status, and machine learning. A later analysis re-analyzed previously published TCR beta repertoires from approximately 700 donors and added high-resolution HLA genotyping to study TCR occurrence patterns. Rather than drawing on any new phenotypic data, the later analysis identified candidate immune exposures from TCR beta sequences and the way those sequences occurred across donors. An earlier analysis of several hundred of the donors used high-throughput TCR beta sequencing to judge whether each TCR beta V gene segment behaved as functional or pseudogenic. Donor age, sex, ethnicity and CMV serostatus were compiled alongside the repertoire data. Genome-wide SNP genotypes for about 55% of the roughly 670 donors were used in a later genetic analysis, which treated that subset as a discovery cohort. Every repertoire in the discovery cohort had been generated on one and the same sequencing platform. Class I and class II HLA loci were covered by the typing at four-digit resolution. The number of typed donors differed by locus: about 620-640 for A, B, C, DRB1 and DQB1; some 500 for DQA1; approximately 600 for DPA1; and roughly 490 for DPB1. Four to six DR-DQ haplotypes were handled as single units for association and clustering, since linkage in the cohort was strong. On average, about 200,000 unique TCR beta nucleotide sequences were sequenced per donor among a few hundred genotyped donors of the cohort, with 15% to 20% of those sequences being non-productive. General findings and caveats noted by the study authors: The cohort was sequenced for TCR beta chains only, and without alpha or paired-chain data the features that could be detected were limited. V-gene and J-gene trimming of TCR beta chains was associated with a missense DCLRE1C variant in a later genetic analysis, and the association was replicated in an independent cohort. In the study, 164 TCR beta chains were listed as associated with cytomegalovirus. When HLA alleles, especially DR and DQ, strongly co-occurred, TCR associations were difficult to assign to individual alleles. A cluster of highly shared sequence variants was judged likely to represent a technical artifact of the sequencing pipeline. A later analysis associated around 16,000 TCR beta sequences with specific HLA alleles at a false discovery rate of 0.05. A few of the identified cytomegalovirus-associated TCR beta chains were confirmed in vitro to be specific for cytomegalovirus antigens. According to a later analysis, TCR association rates differed among HLA loci, with DRB1 alleles showing the most associated TCRs and HLA-C alleles showing the fewest. Because counts were too low, seventeen rarely observed V segments, including chromosome 9 orphons, were excluded from the earlier analysis of 587 of the donors. Because HLA typing was unavailable for some donors at each locus, only the typed subset was used in association tests. CMV serostatus was the only immune exposure information available for the cohort. In an earlier analysis of some 500 of the donors, most TCR beta V segments appeared in productive rearrangements about 87% or about 30% of the time, broadly matching IMGT annotations. The classifier was reported to diagnose cytomegalovirus status with high specificity and sensitivity in both the original cohort and the validation cohort. A later analysis found that HLA-associated TCR beta chains were more clonally expanded and had lower generation probabilities than equally common non-associated chains. A further reported finding was that TCR beta sequences accurately predicted the HLA-A and HLA-B alleles for most subjects in the first cohort. Correlated functional status among segregating V segments might reflect linkage disequilibrium, but an unknown experimental factor could not be ruled out. Compared with the approximately 600-donor mean, donors in an Asian-associated ancestry cluster had fewer N-insertions in productive TCRs, according to a later genetic analysis. Some IMGT-functional V segments, including TRBV6-2 and TRBV6-3, could not be told apart with the 87-base-pair reads, so those segments were excluded. The authors suggested that the approach could potentially be extended to other disease states and immunological phenotypes. According to a later analysis, most CMV-associated TCR beta chains appeared to be HLA-restricted, and the HLA associations seemed to be driven largely by CMV exposure. Several of the top co-occurrence clusters appeared to be linked to parvovirus B19, influenza, CMV and Epstein-Barr virus, according to a later analysis. Sequencing depth was assumed to be roughly uniform across donors in the presence/absence analyses, though that assumption may not hold. Most TCR sequences were observed very rarely across donors, whereas some public TCRs were present in many individuals.

The CDR3, from cysteine to phenylalanine, totals 14 residues. Just CDR3 DNA is preserved here, 42 bases in frame from base 1. A distance of 10 bases separates the germline ends of V and J, which lose 3 bases and 2 bases respectively. Based on the germline V gene (reference sequence), the CDR1 and CDR2 sequences are SEHNR and FQNEAQ. The cohort consisted of 600 to 750 healthy bone marrow donors. Cohort members were all nominally healthy when sampled, although unrecorded immune exposures were likely present. The donor was CMV seropositive and belonged to the group of 250 to 300 seropositive cohort members. A peripheral blood sample was collected from each donor, and TCR beta sequencing was performed on peripheral blood mononuclear cells. The Qiagen DNeasy Blood Extraction Kit was used to extract genomic DNA from the blood cell samples.

The TCR was taken from a young man in good health and CMV-seropositive. The sample comprised PBMCs. The sequence is built from TRBV7-9 and TRBJ1-2; a tentative D call is TRBD1 (5 bases match). The CDR3 amino acid sequence is: CASSFTGWNYGYTF. Here is the DNA: TGTGCCAGCAGCTTTACAGGTTGGAACTATGGCTACACCTTC.